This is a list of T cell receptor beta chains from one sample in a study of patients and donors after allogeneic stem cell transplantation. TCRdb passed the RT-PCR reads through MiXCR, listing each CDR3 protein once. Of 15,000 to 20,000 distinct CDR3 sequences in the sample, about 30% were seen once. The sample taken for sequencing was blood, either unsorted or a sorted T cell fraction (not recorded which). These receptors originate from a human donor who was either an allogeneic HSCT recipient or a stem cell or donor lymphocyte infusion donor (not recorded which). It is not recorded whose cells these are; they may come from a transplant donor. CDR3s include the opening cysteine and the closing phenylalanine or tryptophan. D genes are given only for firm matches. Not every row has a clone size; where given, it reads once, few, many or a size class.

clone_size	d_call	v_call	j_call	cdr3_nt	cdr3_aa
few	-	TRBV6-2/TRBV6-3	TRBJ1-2	TGTGCCAGCAGCCCCAGGGGAGACCGTGGCTACACCTTC	CASSPRGDRGYTF
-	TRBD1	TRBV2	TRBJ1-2	TGTGCCAGCAGTGAATCCGGGACAGGGGGCGCCGGAATGGAGTACACCTTC	CASSESGTGGAGMEYTF
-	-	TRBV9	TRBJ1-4	TGTGCCAGCAGCCGGTCCTTAACTAATGAAAAACTGTTTTTT	CASSRSLTNEKLFF
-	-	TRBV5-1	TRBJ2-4	TGCGCCAGCAGCTTTGGAAGACCTCTAGGTCACATTCAGTACTTC	CASSFGRPLGHIQYF
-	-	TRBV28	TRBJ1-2	TGTGCCAGCAGTTTGATGGGACCCTATGGCTACACCTTC	CASSLMGPYGYTF
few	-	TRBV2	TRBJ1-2	TGTGCCAGCAGTGGGCAGGGGAACTATGGCTACACCTTC	CASSGQGNYGYTF
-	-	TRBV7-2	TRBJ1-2	TGTGCCAGCAGCAGCGGTCCGGGACACAAAACGGGGGGCTACACCTTC	CASSSGPGHKTGGYTF
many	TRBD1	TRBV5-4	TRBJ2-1	TGTGCCAGCAGCTCCCCAGGGGGCTACAATGAGCAGTTCTTC	CASSSPGGYNEQFF
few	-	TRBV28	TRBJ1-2	TGTGCCAGCGGGACATTGGGGACTGGTACCTTC	CASGTLGTGTF
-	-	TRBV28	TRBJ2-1	TGTGCCAGTAACACATTCATTTGGGGGAATGAGCAGTTCTTC	CASNTFIWGNEQFF
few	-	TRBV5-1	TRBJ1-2	TGCGCCAGCAGCTTATCAGGGAACGGCTACACCTTC	CASSLSGNGYTF
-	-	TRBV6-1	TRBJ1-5	TGTGCCAGCAGTGGGGGATTCGGCAATCAGCCCCAGCATTTT	CASSGGFGNQPQHF
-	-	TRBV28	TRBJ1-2	TGTGCCAGCAGTTACAGGGCGCGGGATGGCTACACCTTC	CASSYRARDGYTF
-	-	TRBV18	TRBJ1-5	TGTGCCAGCTCACCGGACACCATGAGCAATCAGCCCCAGCATTTT	CASSPDTMSNQPQHF
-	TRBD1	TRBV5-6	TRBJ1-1	TGTGCCAGCAGCTTCTCAGGGACAGGGTTCTTCTTT	CASSFSGTGFFF
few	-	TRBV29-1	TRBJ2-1	TGCAGCGTTGCTGCTTGGGGGAGCTCCTACAATGAGCAGTTCTTC	CSVAAWGSSYNEQFF
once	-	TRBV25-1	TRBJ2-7	TGTGCCAGCAGGGAAACAGGGTTAAAGGGTTACTACGAGCAGTACTTC	CASRETGLKGYYEQYF
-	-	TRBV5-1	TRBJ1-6	TGCGCCAGCAGCTTGTTCCCAGGGAATTCACCCCTCCACTTT	CASSLFPGNSPLHF
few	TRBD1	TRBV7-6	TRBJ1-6	TGTGCCAGCAGCCTGGGACAGGGGGTTCATTCACCCCTCCACTTT	CASSLGQGVHSPLHF
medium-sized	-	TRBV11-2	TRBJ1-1	TGTGCCAGCAGCTTAGGACAGCAGAACACTGAAGCTTTCTTT	CASSLGQQNTEAFF
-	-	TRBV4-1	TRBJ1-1	TGCGCCAGCAGCCAAGACGCCCACGTCCGGGGACCTGAAGGAGCTTTCTTT	CASSQDAHVRGPEGAFF
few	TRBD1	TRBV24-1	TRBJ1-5	TGTGCCACCAGTGACGGACAGGGCCCTAATCAGCCCCAGCATTTT	CATSDGQGPNQPQHF
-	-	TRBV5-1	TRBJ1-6	TGCGCCAGCAGCTTGGGGGCTCGGAGCTCCTATAATTCACCCCTCCACTTT	CASSLGARSSYNSPLHF
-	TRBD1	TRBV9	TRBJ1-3	TGTGCCAGCAGCCCGGGACAGTCTGGAAACACCATATATTTT	CASSPGQSGNTIYF
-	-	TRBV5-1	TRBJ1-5	TGCGCCAGCAGCTTGGCGCCAGGACGCAATCAGCCCCAGCATTTT	CASSLAPGRNQPQHF
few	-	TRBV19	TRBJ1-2	TGTGCCAGTAGTATCCTCGGGACAACGGGCTATGGCTACACCTTC	CASSILGTTGYGYTF
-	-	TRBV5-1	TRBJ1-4	TGCGCCAGCAGCTCCAGGGGTAATGAAAAACTGTTTTTT	CASSSRGNEKLFF
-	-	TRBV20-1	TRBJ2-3	TGCAGTGCCAGTTTGCCCGGGGGAACAGATACGCAGTATTTT	CSASLPGGTDTQYF
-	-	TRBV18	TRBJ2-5	TGTGCCAGCTCACCCCTGGAGACCCAGTACTTC	CASSPLETQYF
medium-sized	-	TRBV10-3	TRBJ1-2	TGTGCCATCAGTGGTCTTAAAGGAGGCTACACCTTC	CAISGLKGGYTF
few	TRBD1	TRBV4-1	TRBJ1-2	TGCGCCAGCAGCCCACCCCTTACGGGACAGACAATCTATGGCTACACCTTC	CASSPPLTGQTIYGYTF
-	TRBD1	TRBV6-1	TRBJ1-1	TGTGCCAGCAGTGACCGGACAGGGGACACTGAAGCTTTCTTT	CASSDRTGDTEAFF
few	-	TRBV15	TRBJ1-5	TGTGCCACCAGCAGAGATCCCGGGCAGGATCAGCCCCAGCATTTT	CATSRDPGQDQPQHF
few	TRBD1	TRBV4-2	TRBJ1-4	TGTGCCAGCAGCCCCCGACAGGGGATTGAAAAACTGTTTTTT	CASSPRQGIEKLFF
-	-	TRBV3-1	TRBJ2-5	TGTGCCAGCAGCCAAGACTCAGGCCCCCAAGAGACCCAGTACTTC	CASSQDSGPQETQYF
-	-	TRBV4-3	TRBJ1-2	TGCGCCAGCAGCCAAGTTCGACAATACTATGGCTACACCTTC	CASSQVRQYYGYTF
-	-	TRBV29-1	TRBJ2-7	TGCAGCGTTGAGGGCACTGGCTGGGGCGAGCAGTACTTC	CSVEGTGWGEQYF
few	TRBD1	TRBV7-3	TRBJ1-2	TGTGCCAGCAGCTTATTCGGGACAGGGGGCGGCTACACCTTC	CASSLFGTGGGYTF
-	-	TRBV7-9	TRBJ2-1	TGTGCCAGCAGCTTAAGGGGTGGGAGTGAGCAGTTCTTC	CASSLRGGSEQFF
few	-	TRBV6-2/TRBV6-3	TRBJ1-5	TGTGCCAGCAGTTACATTGGGATAGTAAGTCAGCCCCAGCATTTT	CASSYIGIVSQPQHF